These T cell receptor beta chains were read from a single sample in a study of vaccination effects on CD4 cells after COVID-19. The assay was immunoSEQ multiplex PCR, and TCRdb's table has in-frame clones only and misses some. The table shows about 79,000 clones, with roughly 72% occurring only once. For these TCRs, the target antigens are not known. The specimen was CD4+ T cells from PBMCs cultured with HCoV-229E spike peptides, collected before COVID-19 vaccination. These receptors all stem from a human donor who received a COVID-19 vaccine. Both conserved end residues are trimmed from each CDR3.

V gene | CDR3 protein
TRBV5-4 | ASSQSGGYSYGYT
TRBV14 | ASSHQVTEAAF
TRBV19 | ASSSTGTVNYGYT
TRBV6-4 | ASADVRKTDYGYT
TRBV5-1 | ASSSGVGGELQETQY
TRBV5-4 | ASSFGVLQGYGYT
TRBV5-6 | ASSFPGRISGNTIY
TRBV30 | AWSSGLSGANVLT
TRBV6-5 | ASSFMAHQQDTQY
TRBV5-6 | ASSVFRTPYNSPLH
TRBV6-6 | ASSYSRGASAGYT
TRBV18 | ASSPVRIGGNEKLF
TRBV9 | ASSVAPQVWETQY
TRBV3-1/TRBV3-2 | ASSVSTETQY
TRBV7-8 | ASSLAKGNQPQH
TRBV7-3 | ASTEEGSRGYT
TRBV5-1 | ASSLGGNSGANVLT
TRBV4-2 | ASSQEWLSLLNTEAF
TRBV7-3 | ASRLLAGGMGEQF
TRBV18 | ASSPSLGDRNTEAF
TRBV29-1 | SVEGTSGGDTGELF
TRBV7-2 | ASSPQRISYNSPLH
TRBV28 | ASSSELRDREDGNTIY
TRBV21-1 | ASPGTGRVHSIEKLF
TRBV10-3 | AISEASGGTKTQY
TRBV5-1 | ASSLRTASNTGELF
TRBV4-1 | ASSPIDSPTNYGYT
TRBV12-3/TRBV12-4 | ASSLRLESQY
TRBV11-2 | ASSPRGGTTTGELF
TRBV6-2/TRBV6-3 | ASSYVGKGEKLF
TRBV5-1 | ASSIRGTLNTGELF
TRBV5-6 | ASSLVVEGINYGYT
TRBV11-3 | ASSLAGDTGELF
TRBV7-9 | ASSLTGGADGYT
TRBV5-1 | ASSLDSGLTTDTQY
TRBV6-5 | ASRATGGVYGYT
TRBV15 | ATSRAGGLGTEAF
TRBV10-3 | AITQNTGARGYT
TRBV5-1 | ASSLTVSNEKLF
TRBV7-3 | ASSRSDRYNEQF
TRBV7-9 | ASSLGALTDTQY
TRBV7-9 | ASSLVAGPVGTIY
TRBV4-1 | ASSQDDRAGQGYGYT
TRBV9 | ASSVRLSDTQY
TRBV7-2 | ASSLGQRRGYT
TRBV5-1 | ASSLGGGSYNEQF
TRBV7-8 | ASSVGPSTDTQY
TRBV7-9 | ASSPRGGRPDTQY
TRBV11-1 | ASSSPSGFGNTIY
TRBV5-1 | ASSLDGRDTEAF
TRBV5-1 | ASSLVGPSSGNTIY